This entry concerns a single T cell receptor (beta chain). This clonotype has at least ten counts. Its antigen is not yet known. No much larger clonotype is one base removed from it; base qualities were not supplied. Libraries from unsorted PBMCs were made from 2 million PBMCs kept in RNAlater at -80 degrees C until RNA extraction. Multiple sclerosis patients were enrolled in a US clinical protocol under which disease progression was evaluated by magnetic resonance imaging. PBMCs were separated from peripheral blood using Ficoll-Hypaque density gradient centrifugation and then cryopreserved in liquid nitrogen. cDNA synthesis used template-switch 5'RACE with a primer carrying a 10-nucleotide random unique molecular identifier tagging each TCR transcript. Each sequencing run produced over 170 million TCR-beta sequences covering 15-18 subjects. The RNeasy kit was used to extract total RNA. The KAPA Real-time Library Amplification kit was used to amplify TCR-beta VDJ regions with primers for the TCR constant region and the 5'RACE anchor. Sample indexes and Illumina adaptors were added in a first PCR, after which library yield was increased in a second PCR. After Ampure bead purification, the TCR product of roughly 650 bp was size-selected on a 2% E-gel SizeSelection system. Library quality was checked on a Bioanalyzer, concentration was measured with Qubit, and libraries were quantified with the Kapa Library Quantification kit before pooling. An Illumina HiSeq 2500 was used to sequence the libraries paired-end at 2 x 150 bp. To increase sequence diversity, roughly 24-31% phiX was spiked into each library pool. The study's processing was this. The UMI-based MiGEC pipeline processed quality-filtered reads and removed over 85% of raw TCR sequences during error correction. IMGT germline references were used for alignment of VDJ genes, and clonotypes were defined by a unique CDR3 amino acid sequence together with V-J genes. Clonal expansion, Shannon diversity, and CDR3 relatedness (CalcPairwiseDistances, ClusterSamples) were evaluated with VDJtools, and phylogenetic trees were built with CLCbio workbench. Clones with at least 8 unique UMIs were defined as expanded, with this threshold being based on coefficient-of-variation modelling across technical triplicates. TCRdb ran its own pipeline on the public reads, namely fastp trimming at Q25 and MiXCR clone calling, and kept in-frame beta chains. Every entry covers one CDR3 protein and lists the most common genes and DNA from its rows. TCRdb's processing, not the study's, gives the V and J calls here. Counted in this sample were tens of thousands of distinct CDR3 sequences; about 2.5% of them appeared once. The ten largest account for around 2.8% of the sample.

Per the germline V gene, MGHDK is the CDR1 and SYGVNS is the CDR2. The CDR3 runs 15 residues from the cysteine to the phenylalanine. Solely the CDR3 DNA is kept, with 45 bases framed from the first base. V was cut back by 1 base and J by 0 bases, leaving a gap of 9 bases between them. The data belong to a study of neurological immune-mediated disorders (dated by TCRdb to between 2018 and 2021). Turning to the overall study: Among the roughly 34 multiple sclerosis patients, relapsing-remitting MS accounted for some 30 and secondary progressive MS accounted for 3. Peripheral blood TCR-beta repertoires from HTLV-I-associated myelopathy (HAM/TSP) patients, multiple sclerosis patients and healthy controls were compared by UMI-based sequencing. Alongside PBMC samples, the set of fewer than 110 TCR-beta libraries contained longitudinal samples, technical triplicates, and paired CD4+ and CD8+ T-cell subsets that had been sorted. The cohort included some 70 subjects: about 15 with HAM/TSP, around 34 with multiple sclerosis, and 20 healthy controls.

The paper's findings and limits, for the study overall: Phylogenetic analysis grouped repertoires from 18 of 34 MS patients into a cluster of related CDR3 sequences, suggesting a possible repertoire-level signature. TCR clonal expansion was highest in HAM/TSP patients and lowest in MS patients, with MS patients falling below even healthy controls. Across subjects, expanded clones never shared an identical CDR3 amino acid sequence, which suggests that the TCR-beta repertoires in every group were private. No association of the MS cluster with clinical or MRI features was observed, and the need for larger cohorts was stated by the authors.

This receptor chain uses TRBV25-1 and TRBJ1-1; the D gene is unclear. The sample consisted of PBMCs. This clonotype was obtained from a middle-aged man with multiple sclerosis. CDR3 sequence: CASSESGPLNTEAFF. The sequenced DNA: TGTGCCAGCAGTGAATCAGGACCGCTGAACACTGAAGCTTTCTTT.